Presented here are 29 T cell receptor beta chains from one specimen sequenced in a study of T-cell reconstitution after alpha-beta-depleted transplantation in children (TCRdb year 2016). This specimen's treatment or condition label, interpreted: allogeneic hematopoietic cell transplantation with graft depleted of TCRalphabeta T cells and CD19 B cells. The library was obtained by PCR. TCRdb records Illumina HiSeq 2500 as the sequencer. To normalize quantification of the TCRbeta repertoire, the TCR libraries were built with molecular barcoding that relied on unique molecular identifiers. Starting from the raw public reads, TCRdb applied fastp trimming at Q25, assembled clones with MiXCR and retained in-frame beta chains. Entries that share a CDR3 protein sequence are merged under the most common genes and DNA. This sample holds 670,000 or so distinct CDR3 sequences; around 13% were observed only once. The top ten clonotypes cover roughly 0.84% of the sample.

The sequencing here drew on PBMCs, taken before TCRalphabeta/CD19-depleted stem cell transplant. The origin of the receptors is a girl aged 2-9 years with congenital amegakaryocytic thrombocytopenia, due to receive a stem cell transplant.

The chain links TRBV7-6 to TRBJ2-7; TRBD1 matches 8 bases. Losses at the gene ends were 5 bases for V and 5 bases for J; bases not matched to a gene: 8. The V gene's germline CDR1 is SGHVS and CDR2 FNYEAQ. The CDR3 runs 14 residues. CDR3 region: CASSTGQGWDEQYF. The DNA for the CDR3 is TGTGCCAGCAGCACTGGACAGGGATGGGACGAGCAGTACTTC.

This clonotype was detected ten times or more. This chain uses TRBV20-1 with TRBJ2-7; the match to TRBD2 covers 9 bases. The J segment lost 3 bases and the V segment lost 0 bases, leaving 6 bases of the junction unmatched. There are 15 residues in the CDR3. CDR1 and CDR2 from the germline V gene are DFQATT and SNEGSKA (reference sequence). In nucleotides, the CDR3 is TGCAGTGCTAGAGATCCAGCGGGGGGTTTCTACGAGCAGTACTTC. Protein product: CSARDPAGGFYEQYF.

The gene calls are TRBV4-2 and TRBJ2-5; D is uncertain. The CDR3 is 15 amino acids. V was cut by 5 bases and J by 5 bases, with 18 bases left in between. Germline CDR1 and CDR2: LGHNA and YNFKEQ. CDR3 sequence (DNA): TGTGCCAGCAGCACATGGCTGCTGGGTTTCGAGACCCAGTACTTC. This gives the protein CASSTWLLGFETQYF.

The chain is built from TRBV14 and TRBJ1-2; D is unclear. Germline V gives CDR1 SGHDN, CDR2 FVKESK. Trimming took off 0 bases at V and 4 bases at J, with 12 bases between the two ends. This CDR3 is built from 15 residues. CDR3 residues: CASSQDAPRSYGYTF. DNA for the CDR3: TGTGCCAGCAGCCAAGATGCTCCACGGTCCTATGGCTACACCTTC.

The chain carries TRBV5-1 and TRBJ2-7, with D perhaps matching TRBD1 (6 bases). The CDR3 spans 15 residues. Germline values: CDR1 SGHRS, CDR2 YFSETQ. V was shortened by 5 bases and J by 4 bases, with 19 bases between the two germline ends. As DNA, the CDR3 is TGCGCCAGCAGAAACAGGGACGTGGGATTTTACGAGCAGTACTTC. It codes for CASRNRDVGFYEQYF. Looking up the rest from reference TRBV5-1 and TRBJ2-7 gives the full variable domain: KAGVTQTPRYLIKTRGQQVTLSCSPISGHRSVSWYQQTPGQGLQFLFEYFSETQRNKGNFPGRFSGRQFSNSRSEMNVSTLELGDSALYLCASRNRDVGFYEQYFGPGTRLTVT.

This clonotype was observed a handful of times. The chain joins TRBV24-1 to TRBJ2-1; tentatively, D is TRBD2 (6 bases). The CDR3 has 20 residues. Germline CDR1 and CDR2: KGHDR and SFDVKD. V was cut by 3 bases and J by 0 bases, with 23 bases left in between. CDR3 sequence (DNA): TGTGCCACCAGTGATACCTCTTACGGGAATAGCGGAAACTCCTACAATGAGCAGTTCTTC. Amino acid sequence: CATSDTSYGNSGNSYNEQFF.

The chain couples TRBV20-1 to TRBJ2-7; 15 bases fit TRBD2. This CDR3 has 14 amino acids. In germline, CDR1 is DFQATT, CDR2 SNEGSKA (reference sequence). Trimming removed 6 bases from V and 4 bases from J; junction bases left unmatched: 4. Written as DNA, the CDR3 is TGCAGTGCGGGACTAGCGGGAGGTGTATACGAGCAGTACTTC. Translating gives CSAGLAGGVYEQYF.

The genes are TRBV5-1 and TRBJ2-1; no firm D call. Germline CDR1 is SGHRS and CDR2 is YFSETQ. The CDR3 sequence is 17 residues long. Trimming stripped 0 bases from V and 0 bases from J, with 13 bases between. The CDR3 DNA is TGCGCCAGCAGCTTGGATTTCCTAGGTGGCTCCTACAATGAGCAGTTCTTC. This codes for CASSLDFLGGSYNEQFF.

This clonotype was counted ten times or more. This chain joins TRBV20-1 and TRBJ2-1; a possible D gene is TRBD2 (6 bases). The V end lost 1 base, the J end lost 5 bases, and 6 bases lay between the germline ends. CDR3 size: 12 residues. Germline assignment: CDR1 DFQATT and CDR2 SNEGSKA (reference sequence). CDR3 sequence: CSARGTNNEQFF. Written as DNA, the CDR3 is TGCAGTGCTAGAGGGACTAACAATGAGCAGTTCTTC.

At least ten counts were recorded for this clonotype. The CDR3 loop reads CASSLSGLASRYNSPLHF. The DNA of the CDR3 is TGTGCCAGCAGTTTATCGGGGCTCGCGTCACGGTATAATTCACCCCTCCACTTT. The rearrangement joins TRBV27 to TRBJ1-6, with D possibly matching TRBD1 (5 bases). CDR1 is MNHEY and CDR2 is SMNVEV in the germline V gene (reference sequence). V was shortened by 0 bases and J by 4 bases, with 16 bases between the two germline ends. The CDR3 runs 18 residues.

V usage is TRBV12-3 or TRBV12-4 and J usage is TRBJ2-1; D gene uncertain. The length of the CDR3 is 14 residues. The ends were cut back, 7 bases at V and 5 bases at J, with 15 bases in the middle. This CDR3 is CASNGLSWNNEQFF. CDR3 nucleotide sequence: TGTGCCAGCAATGGTCTTAGCTGGAACAATGAGCAGTTCTTC.

This clonotype was observed at least ten times. The chain carries TRBV12-3 or TRBV12-4 and TRBJ1-2; no clear D. CDR3 length: 14 amino acids. V dropped 3 bases and J dropped 2 bases, with 10 bases sitting between them. In DNA form, the CDR3 reads TGTGCCAGCAGTTTCGTCCCGGTGAACTATGGCTACACCTTC. Protein sequence: CASSFVPVNYGYTF.

Ten or more counts support this clonotype. The chain uses TRBV7-8 and TRBJ2-3; D gene unclear. V shed 0 bases and J shed 2 bases, with 24 bases lying between them. This CDR3 contains 20 residues. Germline assignment: CDR1 SGHVS and CDR2 FQNEAQ. CDR3 DNA sequence: TGTGCCAGCAGCTTAGCGTGGTTAGAGGTCGGCTATTATGTCACAGATACGCAGTATTTT. This codes for CASSLAWLEVGYYVTDTQYF.

This clonotype was seen ten or more times. The rearrangement joins TRBV28 to TRBJ2-3; 10 nucleotides agree with TRBD2. Germline V gene data show CDR1 as MDHEN and CDR2 as SYDVKM. The ends lost 6 bases at V and 1 base at J; junction bases unmatched: 10. The CDR3 spans 17 residues. The CDR3 reads CASRGYSGRTRTDTQYF. The CDR3 bases are TGTGCCAGCAGAGGCTATAGCGGGAGGACGCGCACAGATACGCAGTATTTT.

This chain uses TRBV6-5 with TRBJ1-1; D remains unclear. This CDR3 has 15 residues. V dropped 0 bases and J dropped 1 base, with 9 bases sitting between them. CDR1 and CDR2 from the germline V gene are MNHEY and SVGAGI. The CDR3 reads CASSYSSYGNTEAFF. CDR3 sequence (DNA): TGTGCCAGCAGTTACTCGAGTTACGGGAACACTGAAGCTTTCTTT.

Remarks on this clonotype: It is likely a read error, because the conserved phenylalanine at the end of the CDR3 is missing. This chain joins TRBV7-9 and TRBJ2-3; 9 bases agree with TRBD2. The germline gives CDR1 SEHNR, CDR2 FQNEAQ (reference sequence). The CDR3 length is 16 residues. Trimming took 1 base from V and 2 from J; bases not matched to a gene: 4. CDR3 loop: CASSLVPSGNTDTQYS. The CDR3 DNA follows: TGTGCCAGCAGCTTAGTCCCTAGCGGGAACACAGATACGCAGTATTCT.

This clonotype appeared many times. V usage is TRBV10-3 and J usage is TRBJ1-1; D is unresolved. This CDR3 comprises 12 residues. Germline-derived CDR1 and CDR2 are ENHRY and SYGVKD. Trimming pared 7 bases from V and 3 bases from J, leaving 9 bases between. CDR3 in DNA: TGTGCCATCAAGGCGGGTGACACTGAAGCTTTCTTT. It specifies CAIKAGDTEAFF.

This clonotype appeared many times. The J gene is TRBJ1-4, the V gene TRBV20-1; possibly TRBD1 for D (5 bases). Trimming left V 6 bases short and J 8 bases short, with 19 bases between. The germline V gene has CDR1 DFQATT and CDR2 SNEGSKA (reference sequence). CDR3 size: 14 residues. CDR3 residues: CSAQAGGSGEKLFF. The CDR3, as DNA: TGCAGTGCCCAGGCGGGGGGGTCGGGAGAAAAACTGTTTTTT.

This clonotype was counted ten times or more. This rearrangement joins TRBV20-1 to TRBJ2-1, with TRBD2 matching 8 bases. This CDR3 region has 16 residues. V shed 4 bases, J shed 1 base, and the junction held 9 bases outside the gene matches. Germline CDR1 and CDR2: DFQATT and SNEGSKA (reference sequence). CDR3 sequence reads: CSAMTLAGYSYNEQFF. CDR3 DNA sequence: TGCAGTGCTATGACATTAGCGGGATATTCCTACAATGAGCAGTTCTTC.

This clonotype showed up many times. The V call is TRBV19, the J call TRBJ2-7; D perhaps matches TRBD2 (6 bases). The germline gives CDR1 LNHDA, CDR2 SQIVND (reference sequence). The CDR3 spans 13 residues. V lost 5 bases and J lost 4, with 12 bases in between. The CDR3 protein is CASSGASAYEQYF. The CDR3 DNA reads TGTGCCAGTAGTGGTGCTAGCGCGTACGAGCAGTACTTC.

This clonotype was detected ten times or more. The gene calls are TRBV12-3 or TRBV12-4 and TRBJ1-5, with D unclear. The CDR3 spans 12 residues. V lost 3 bases and J lost 9, with 9 bases in between. This CDR3 reads CASSFRMGPQHF. The CDR3 nucleotides are TGTGCCAGCAGTTTCCGCATGGGGCCCCAGCATTTT.

J is TRBJ1-5 and V is TRBV5-5; TRBD1 matches at 9 bases. Germline V lookup: CDR1 SGHKS, CDR2 YYEKEE (reference sequence). This CDR3 is 16 amino acids long. V shed 4 bases and J 3 bases; nucleotides not matched to a gene: 8. The CDR3 loop is CASSSGTGTLNQPQHF. For the CDR3, the DNA is TGTGCCAGCAGCAGCGGGACAGGGACCCTCAATCAGCCCCAGCATTTT. Drawing the rest from reference TRBV5-5 and TRBJ1-5, the complete variable domain is DAGVTQSPTHLIKTRGQQVTLRCSPISGHKSVSWYQQVLGQGPQFIFQYYEKEERGRGNFPDRFSARQFPNYSSELNVNALLLGDSALYLCASSSGTGTLNQPQHFGDGTRLSIL.

This clonotype was counted many times. This sequence joins TRBV5-1 and TRBJ2-1; 16 positions agree with TRBD2. The germline V gene encodes CDR1 SGHRS and CDR2 YFSETQ. This CDR3 spans 15 amino acids. V lost 3 bases and J lost 9; bases outside the gene matches: 3. CDR3 DNA: TGCGCCAGCAGCTACGGGACTAGCGGGAGGGTTGAGCAGTTCTTC. This encodes CASSYGTSGRVEQFF. The full variable domain, its missing parts supplied by reference TRBV5-1 and TRBJ2-1, is KAGVTQTPRYLIKTRGQQVTLSCSPISGHRSVSWYQQTPGQGLQFLFEYFSETQRNKGNFPGRFSGRQFSNSRSEMNVSTLELGDSALYLCASSYGTSGRVEQFFGPGTRLTVL.

This clonotype was observed many times. The genes are TRBV27 and TRBJ2-7, with D unclear. V shed 1 base and J shed 2 bases, with 6 bases lying between them. CDR3 size: 13 residues. Germline CDR1 MNHEY, CDR2 SMNVEV (reference sequence). In DNA form, the CDR3 reads TGTGCCAGCAGTTTATTAGGGCCCTACGAGCAGTACTTC. It yields the protein CASSLLGPYEQYF.

This clonotype was seen repeatedly, ten times or more. The chain uses TRBV28 and TRBJ1-4; tentative D call: TRBD1 (5 bases). The length of the CDR3 is 17 residues. Germline V gene sequence: CDR1 MDHEN, CDR2 SYDVKM. Deletions cut 11 bases from V and 8 bases from J, with 30 bases between. The CDR3 nucleotides are TGTGCCGCCTACTCCGGGACTCCTTCAAAGGCGTTCGAAAAACTGTTTTTT. Its protein is CAAYSGTPSKAFEKLFF.

This chain uses TRBV3-1 with TRBJ2-5; D unclear. Deletions cut 0 bases from V and 0 bases from J, with 8 bases between. The CDR3 has 15 residues. CDR1 LGHDT and CDR2 YNNKEL come from the germline V gene (reference sequence). CDR3 bases: TGTGCCAGCAGCCAAGAAGGCGGAAACCAAGAGACCCAGTACTTC. Protein: CASSQEGGNQETQYF.

This clonotype was counted ten times or more. The rearrangement joins TRBV20-1 to TRBJ2-1; 10 bases are a match to TRBD2. V lost 0 bases and J lost 3; bases outside the gene matches: 11. Germline CDR1 DFQATT, CDR2 SNEGSKA (reference sequence). The CDR3 runs 18 residues. The CDR3 DNA reads as TGCAGTGCTAGAGATTTAGACACTAGCGGGAATAGCTACAATGAGCAGTTCTTC. It specifies CSARDLDTSGNSYNEQFF.

Only a few counts were recorded for this clonotype. The chain has TRBV20-1 and TRBJ2-1; TRBD1 agrees at 7 bases. This CDR3 region has 15 residues. Trimming took 8 bases from V and 2 from J; bases not matched to a gene: 12. Germline CDR1 DFQATT, CDR2 SNEGSKA (reference sequence). The chain's CDR3 is CSPRPRQGPYNEQFF. The CDR3 DNA reads TGCAGTCCACGACCCCGACAGGGCCCCTACAATGAGCAGTTCTTC.

In the case of this clonotype: Since a much larger clone is just one base distant, this may be a read error. The chain is built from TRBV12-3 or TRBV12-4 and TRBJ2-1; the D is unclear. The CDR3 runs to 12 residues. The CDR3 bases are TGTGCCAGCAGTTTGGGGTTCGATGAGCCGTTCTTC. It specifies CASSLGFDEPFF.